This TCR beta chain was captured in a study of T-cell reconstitution after alpha-beta-depleted transplantation in children. Study conclusions and caveats: T cells produced anew were the main source of T-cell counts and diversity one year after transplant. The origin of alpha-beta T cells about two months after transplant was reportedly several hundred expanded graft clones.

This CDR3 is 14 amino acids long. V was clipped by 3 bases and J by 8 bases, with 17 bases between them. Germline CDR1 is SGHRS and CDR2 is YFSETQ. Construction of the TCRbeta library involved unique molecular identifiers. TCRdb processed the PCR reads anew with MiXCR; each CDR3 protein has one entry. Of around 300,000 distinct CDR3 sequences listed, around 25% were seen once; the top ten hold approximately 9.9%. This clonotype turned up a few times. Its antigen is as yet unknown. The chain is built from TRBV5-1 and TRBJ1-2, with D tentatively TRBD1 (5 bases). The receptor was derived from a male patient between 5 and 17 years old who had a stem cell transplant for acute lymphoblastic leukemia, so the T cells may come from the graft donor. The sample here was PBMCs, mostly from graft donor cells, taken 180 days after TCRalphabeta/CD19-depleted stem cell transplant. CDR3 nucleotide sequence: TGCGCCAGCAGCTGGGCGACAGTGAATAGGGGCTACACCTTC. It yields the protein CASSWATVNRGYTF.